This T cell receptor beta chain appears in the sequencing data of a study of T cell changes during pregnancy in multiple sclerosis. TCRdb's table, derived via immunoSEQ multiplex PCR, lists solely in-frame clones and lacks some. The table records roughly 110,000 clones, roughly 92% of them present only once. Germline CDR1 reads SEHNR; CDR2 reads FQNEAQ (reference sequence). Trimming took off 4 bases at V and 2 bases at J, with 7 bases between the two ends. The CDR3 is 13 amino acids. Material: peripheral blood, obtained in the third trimester of pregnancy. V and J are TRBV7-9 and TRBJ2-3; the D is unclear. This clonotype originated in a female donor in good health, enrolled as a control in a pregnancy study. CDR3 nucleotide sequence: TGTGCCAGCAGCTCCGGTTTCACAGATACGCAGTATTTT. Protein product: CASSSGFTDTQYF.